This T cell receptor (beta chain) was observed in a study of T cell responses to AZD1222 COVID-19 vaccine. Profiled with immunoSEQ multiplex PCR; TCRdb holds only in-frame clones, not every one. The table records 100,000 to 150,000 clones, over 75% of them present only once. Between the trimmed V and J ends, which lost 4 bases and 1 base, there was a span of 10 bases. The CDR3 runs to 15 residues. CDR1 is KGHSH, CDR2 LQKENI, per germline. The sequence was collected from an adult in good health. This sample comprised peripheral blood, obtained on day 0 of AZD1222 vaccination. The rearrangement links TRBV18 to TRBJ2-2; a weak D match, TRBD1 (5 bases). The CDR3 DNA follows: TGTGCCAGCTCACAAAATCAGGGGAACACCGGGGAGCTGTTTTTT. Translation: CASSQNQGNTGELFF.